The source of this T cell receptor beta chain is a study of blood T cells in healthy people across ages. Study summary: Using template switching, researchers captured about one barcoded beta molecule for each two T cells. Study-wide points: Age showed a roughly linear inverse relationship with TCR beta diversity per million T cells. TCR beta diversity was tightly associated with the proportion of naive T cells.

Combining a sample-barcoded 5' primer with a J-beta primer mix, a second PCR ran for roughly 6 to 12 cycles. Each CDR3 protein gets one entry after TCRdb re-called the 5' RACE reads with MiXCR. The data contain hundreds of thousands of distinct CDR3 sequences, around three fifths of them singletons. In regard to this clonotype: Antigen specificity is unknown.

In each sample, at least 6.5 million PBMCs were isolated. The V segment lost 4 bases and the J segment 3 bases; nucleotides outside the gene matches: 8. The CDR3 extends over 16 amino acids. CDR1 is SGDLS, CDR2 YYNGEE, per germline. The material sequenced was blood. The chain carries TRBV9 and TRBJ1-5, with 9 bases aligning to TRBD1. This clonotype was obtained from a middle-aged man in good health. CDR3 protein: CASSSGTGRFNQPQHF. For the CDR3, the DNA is TGTGCCAGCAGCTCCGGGACAGGGAGATTCAATCAGCCCCAGCATTTT.